The T cell receptor (beta chain) under discussion was sequenced for a study of blood T cell repertoires in COVID-19. Study summary: Acute and convalescent COVID-19 specimens originated in the United States, Italy and Spain. Nucleic acid was either cDNA or gDNA, and it came from T cells, B-cell-depleted T cells, or PBMCs.

With 4 bases removed from V and 6 bases from J, the gap between germline ends came to 12 bases. This CDR3 is built from 12 residues. Germline V gene sequence: CDR1 SQVTM, CDR2 ANQGSEA. In the original analysis: Reference gene primers were amplified, and this amplification served to estimate nucleated cell counts. Assay: immunoSEQ multiplex PCR; the TCRdb copy retains only in-frame clones and omits some. V and J calls and clone size are given by that table; D and trimming were obtained from the DNA. This sample carries 200,000 to 300,000 clones, 82% of them seen once, and the ten largest clones take under 15%.

Sequenced sample: peripheral blood. The receptor was isolated from a woman in her fifties or sixties with active or convalescent COVID-19. V usage is TRBV29-1 and J usage is TRBJ1-2; possibly TRBD1 for D (6 bases). CDR3 loop: CSVGGRGDGYTF. CDR3 nucleotide sequence: TGCAGCGTTGGCGGCAGGGGCGATGGCTACACCTTC.